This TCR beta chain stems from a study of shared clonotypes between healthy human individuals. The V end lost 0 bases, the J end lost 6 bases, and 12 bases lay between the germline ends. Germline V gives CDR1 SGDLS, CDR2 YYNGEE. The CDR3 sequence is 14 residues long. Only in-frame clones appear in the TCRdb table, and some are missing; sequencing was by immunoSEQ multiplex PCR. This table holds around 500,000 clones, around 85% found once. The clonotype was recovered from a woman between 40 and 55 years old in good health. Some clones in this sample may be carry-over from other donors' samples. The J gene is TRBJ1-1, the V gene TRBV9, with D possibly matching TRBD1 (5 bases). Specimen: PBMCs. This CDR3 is CASSVGKWGAEAFF. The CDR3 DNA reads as TGTGCCAGCAGCGTAGGGAAGTGGGGGGCTGAAGCTTTCTTT.